These T cell receptor beta chains were read from a single sample in a study of blood T cells in healthy people across ages. One entry per CDR3 protein, called by TCRdb with MiXCR from the 5' RACE reads. The repertoire holds about 970,000 distinct CDR3 sequences, with 45% to 60% as singletons. The source material was blood. These receptors all stem from a woman aged 60-70 years in good health. Both conserved end residues are part of each CDR3. Fields, in order: clone size, D gene, J gene, V gene, CDR3 DNA, CDR3 protein. The D gene is left open where the match is weak. Some rows have no size entry. The others give once, few or many, or a class for an expanded clone.

abundance: -
d_gene: TRBD1
j_gene: TRBJ1-2
v_gene: TRBV27
CDR3nt: TGTGCCAGCCGGCCGGGACAGGGGAGTTATGGCTACACCTTC
CDR3aa: CASRPGQGSYGYTF

abundance: -
d_gene: -
j_gene: TRBJ2-7
v_gene: TRBV30
CDR3nt: TGTGCCTGGAGCTGGGCTGACGAGCAGTACTTC
CDR3aa: CAWSWADEQYF

abundance: few
d_gene: TRBD2
j_gene: TRBJ2-1
v_gene: TRBV2
CDR3nt: TGTGCCAGCAGTGGGGGACTAGGGGGCTACAATGAGCAGTTCTTC
CDR3aa: CASSGGLGGYNEQFF

abundance: few
d_gene: -
j_gene: TRBJ2-7
v_gene: TRBV12-3/TRBV12-4
CDR3nt: TGTGCCAGCGCATTGGACGGGACAACTGAGCAGTACTTC
CDR3aa: CASALDGTTEQYF

abundance: -
d_gene: -
j_gene: TRBJ2-1
v_gene: TRBV28
CDR3nt: TGTGCCAGCTCGAGGAGGGGCGGAAATGAGCAGTTCTTC
CDR3aa: CASSRRGGNEQFF

abundance: few
d_gene: -
j_gene: TRBJ2-7
v_gene: TRBV4-1
CDR3nt: TGCGCCAGCAGTCAGAAAGGCGGTGAGCAGTACTTC
CDR3aa: CASSQKGGEQYF

abundance: -
d_gene: TRBD1
j_gene: TRBJ2-5
v_gene: TRBV27
CDR3nt: TGTGCCAGCAGTTTTCTTGGGGACAGGGACCAAGAGACCCAGTACTTC
CDR3aa: CASSFLGDRDQETQYF

abundance: -
d_gene: TRBD1
j_gene: TRBJ2-5
v_gene: TRBV5-6
CDR3nt: TGTGCCAGCAGCCCCACAGGATCAGGGGGTTGGGAGACCCAGTACTTC
CDR3aa: CASSPTGSGGWETQYF

abundance: -
d_gene: TRBD2
j_gene: TRBJ2-5
v_gene: TRBV12-3/TRBV12-4
CDR3nt: TGTGCCAGCAGTTGGACTAGCGAAGAGACCCAGTACTTC
CDR3aa: CASSWTSEETQYF

abundance: -
d_gene: -
j_gene: TRBJ2-7
v_gene: TRBV28
CDR3nt: TGTGCCAGCAAGTTCCTAGCGTACTCCGAGCAGTACTTC
CDR3aa: CASKFLAYSEQYF

abundance: -
d_gene: -
j_gene: TRBJ1-1
v_gene: TRBV11-2
CDR3nt: TGTGCCAGCAGCTTAGCTAGGGGACGAGGCACTGAAGCTTTCTTT
CDR3aa: CASSLARGRGTEAFF

abundance: -
d_gene: -
j_gene: TRBJ2-3
v_gene: TRBV4-2
CDR3nt: TGTGCCAGCAGCCAAGATTGGGGGGGTAGAAGGGGGACAGATACGCAGTATTTT
CDR3aa: CASSQDWGGRRGTDTQYF

abundance: -
d_gene: -
j_gene: TRBJ1-2
v_gene: TRBV19
CDR3nt: TGTGCCAGTAGTATGACAGAATATGGCTACACCTTC
CDR3aa: CASSMTEYGYTF

abundance: -
d_gene: -
j_gene: TRBJ1-2
v_gene: TRBV6-1
CDR3nt: TGTGCCAGCAGTGAATCCGTGCTGGGGGGTTATGGCTACACCTTC
CDR3aa: CASSESVLGGYGYTF

abundance: -
d_gene: TRBD1
j_gene: TRBJ2-7
v_gene: TRBV29-1
CDR3nt: TGCAGCGTTACGGACAGGTTCAACGGGCAGTACTTC
CDR3aa: CSVTDRFNGQYF

abundance: -
d_gene: TRBD1
j_gene: TRBJ2-7
v_gene: TRBV12-3/TRBV12-4
CDR3nt: TGTGCCAGCAGTTTGCATGGGACAGGGGGCAACGAGCAGTACTTC
CDR3aa: CASSLHGTGGNEQYF

abundance: few
d_gene: TRBD2
j_gene: TRBJ2-7
v_gene: TRBV10-3
CDR3nt: TGTGCCATCAGTGAGTCGGCAACTAGCGGGAGGGGGTCCTACGAGCAGTACTTC
CDR3aa: CAISESATSGRGSYEQYF

abundance: -
d_gene: TRBD1
j_gene: TRBJ2-1
v_gene: TRBV20-1
CDR3nt: TGCAGTGCGAACCGGGACAGCGATCAGCAGTTCTTC
CDR3aa: CSANRDSDQQFF

abundance: few
d_gene: -
j_gene: TRBJ2-7
v_gene: TRBV7-2
CDR3nt: TGTGCCAGCAGCTTAGCCCCCGAACTAGCCTACGAGCAGTACTTC
CDR3aa: CASSLAPELAYEQYF

abundance: -
d_gene: -
j_gene: TRBJ1-2
v_gene: TRBV4-2
CDR3nt: TGTGCCAGCAGCGTCCCAGCCGGGGCCTGGGGACCTGGCTACACCTTC
CDR3aa: CASSVPAGAWGPGYTF

abundance: once
d_gene: -
j_gene: TRBJ1-4
v_gene: TRBV9
CDR3nt: TGTGCCAGCAGCGCCGTGGGACAACAAGGATATGAAAAACTGTTTTTT
CDR3aa: CASSAVGQQGYEKLFF

abundance: once
d_gene: -
j_gene: TRBJ2-3
v_gene: TRBV6-5
CDR3nt: TGTGCCTGCAGCCCCGTCGGCAGGGAAGACACAGATACGCAGTATTTT
CDR3aa: CACSPVGREDTDTQYF

abundance: few
d_gene: TRBD2
j_gene: TRBJ2-3
v_gene: TRBV7-2
CDR3nt: TGTGCCAGCAGCTTAGATTTGTCTAGCGGGACAACAGATACGCAGTATTTT
CDR3aa: CASSLDLSSGTTDTQYF

abundance: -
d_gene: -
j_gene: TRBJ2-4
v_gene: TRBV12-3/TRBV12-4
CDR3nt: TGTGCCAGCGGCTCGGACAACTCCAAAAACATTCAGTACTTC
CDR3aa: CASGSDNSKNIQYF

abundance: -
d_gene: -
j_gene: TRBJ2-7
v_gene: TRBV10-3
CDR3nt: TGTGCCATCTCCCCGGGGGCCTACGAGCAGTACTTC
CDR3aa: CAISPGAYEQYF

abundance: -
d_gene: TRBD1
j_gene: TRBJ2-3
v_gene: TRBV6-5
CDR3nt: TGTGCCAGCAGCCCAGGGGGTAAGGAGTATTTT
CDR3aa: CASSPGGKEYF

abundance: once
d_gene: -
j_gene: TRBJ2-7
v_gene: TRBV6-6
CDR3nt: TGTGCCTCGGGGGAGAGCTCCTACAATGAGCAGTACTTC
CDR3aa: CASGESSYNEQYF

abundance: -
d_gene: -
j_gene: TRBJ2-4
v_gene: TRBV7-9
CDR3nt: TGTGCCAGCTTAGTCGCAGAGCAAAACATTCAGTACTTC
CDR3aa: CASLVAEQNIQYF

abundance: -
d_gene: -
j_gene: TRBJ2-1
v_gene: TRBV29-1
CDR3nt: TGCAGCGCCTTTGGGGGGAGCCCGGGACAAACACACTACAATGAGCAGTTCTTC
CDR3aa: CSAFGGSPGQTHYNEQFF

abundance: -
d_gene: TRBD2
j_gene: TRBJ2-7
v_gene: TRBV20-1
CDR3nt: TGCAGTACCTCAGCGGGGATAACCTCCTACGGGCAGTACTTC
CDR3aa: CSTSAGITSYGQYF

abundance: few
d_gene: -
j_gene: TRBJ2-7
v_gene: TRBV20-1
CDR3nt: TGCAGTGCTAGATACAGTTCCTACGAGCAGTACTTC
CDR3aa: CSARYSSYEQYF

abundance: -
d_gene: -
j_gene: TRBJ1-6
v_gene: TRBV4-1
CDR3nt: TGCGCCAGCAGCCCACAGGGTACTTCCACACCCCTCCACTTT
CDR3aa: CASSPQGTSTPLHF

abundance: -
d_gene: -
j_gene: TRBJ2-7
v_gene: TRBV15
CDR3nt: TGTGCCACCAGCAGCGGGACAACCTACGAGCAGTACTTC
CDR3aa: CATSSGTTYEQYF

abundance: -
d_gene: TRBD2
j_gene: TRBJ2-1
v_gene: TRBV7-2
CDR3nt: TGTGCCAGCACCCGTCTAGCGGGCGTTTACAATGAGCAGTTCTTC
CDR3aa: CASTRLAGVYNEQFF

abundance: -
d_gene: TRBD1
j_gene: TRBJ2-5
v_gene: TRBV7-2
CDR3nt: TGTGCCAGCAGCTTAAGGGACAGGGTAGAGACCCAGTACTTC
CDR3aa: CASSLRDRVETQYF

abundance: -
d_gene: -
j_gene: TRBJ2-1
v_gene: TRBV29-1
CDR3nt: TGCAGCGCGCGCCTGGCCAATGGGCAGTTCTTC
CDR3aa: CSARLANGQFF